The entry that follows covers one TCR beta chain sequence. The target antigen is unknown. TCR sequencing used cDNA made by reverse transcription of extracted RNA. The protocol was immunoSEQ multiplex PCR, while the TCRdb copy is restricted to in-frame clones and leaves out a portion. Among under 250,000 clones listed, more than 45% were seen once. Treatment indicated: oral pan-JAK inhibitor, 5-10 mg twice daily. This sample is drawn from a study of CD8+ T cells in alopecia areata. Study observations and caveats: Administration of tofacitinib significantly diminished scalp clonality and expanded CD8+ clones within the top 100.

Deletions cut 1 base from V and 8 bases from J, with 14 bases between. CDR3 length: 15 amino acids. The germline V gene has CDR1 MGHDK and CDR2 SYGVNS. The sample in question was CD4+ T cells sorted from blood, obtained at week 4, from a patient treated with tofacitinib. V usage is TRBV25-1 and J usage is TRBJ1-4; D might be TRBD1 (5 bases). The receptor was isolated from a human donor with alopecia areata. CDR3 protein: CASSESGGSSEKLFF. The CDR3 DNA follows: TGTGCCAGCAGTGAATCGGGGGGAAGTAGCGAAAAACTGTTTTTT.